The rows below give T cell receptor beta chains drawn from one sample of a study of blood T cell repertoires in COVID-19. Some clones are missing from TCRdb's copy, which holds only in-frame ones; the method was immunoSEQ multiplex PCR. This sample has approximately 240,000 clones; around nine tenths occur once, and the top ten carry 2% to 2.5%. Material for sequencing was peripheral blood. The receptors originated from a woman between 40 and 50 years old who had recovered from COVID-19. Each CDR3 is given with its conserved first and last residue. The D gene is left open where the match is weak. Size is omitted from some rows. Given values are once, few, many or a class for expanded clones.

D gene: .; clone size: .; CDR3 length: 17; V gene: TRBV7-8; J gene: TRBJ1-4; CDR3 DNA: TGTGCCAGCAGCTTAGTGGGGCGTGGCGCCTCTAATGAAAAACTGTTTTTT; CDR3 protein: CASSLVGRGASNEKLFF
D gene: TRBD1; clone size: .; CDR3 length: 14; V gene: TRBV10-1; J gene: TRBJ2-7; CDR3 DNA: TGCGCCAGCGGCGAGGCAGGGGGCGTCTACGAGCAGTACTTC; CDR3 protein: CASGEAGGVYEQYF
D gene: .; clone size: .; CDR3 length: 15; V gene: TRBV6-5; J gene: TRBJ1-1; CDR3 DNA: TGTGCCAGCAGTTACTCTGGCTTAATGAACACTGAAGCTTTCTTT; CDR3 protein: CASSYSGLMNTEAFF
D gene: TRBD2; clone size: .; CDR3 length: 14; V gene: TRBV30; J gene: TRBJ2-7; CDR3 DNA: TGTGCCTGGAGCTACCAACGGGGGGGGTACGAGCAGTACTTC; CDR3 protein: CAWSYQRGGYEQYF
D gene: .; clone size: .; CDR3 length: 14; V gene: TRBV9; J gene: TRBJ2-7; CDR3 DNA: TGTGCCAGCAGCGTATCGGCAGGGACATACGAGCAGTACTTC; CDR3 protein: CASSVSAGTYEQYF
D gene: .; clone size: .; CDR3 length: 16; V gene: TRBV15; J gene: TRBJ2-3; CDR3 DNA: TGTGCCACCAGCAGAGACGGCGGGGGCTCTCTAGATACGCAGTATTTT; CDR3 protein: CATSRDGGGSLDTQYF
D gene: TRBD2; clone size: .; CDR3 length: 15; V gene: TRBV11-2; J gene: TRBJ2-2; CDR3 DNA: TGTGCCAGCAGCTACAGCGGGGGGGCAGACGGGGAGCTGTTTTTT; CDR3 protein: CASSYSGGADGELFF
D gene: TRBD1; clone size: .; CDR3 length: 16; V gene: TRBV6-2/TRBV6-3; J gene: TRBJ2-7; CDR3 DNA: TGTGCCAGCAGTTACACAGGGGTCCCCGGCCGTTACGAGCAGTACTTC; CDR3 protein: CASSYTGVPGRYEQYF
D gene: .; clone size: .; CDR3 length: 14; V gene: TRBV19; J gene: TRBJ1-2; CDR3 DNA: TGTGCCAGTATCGAACAGGCGACGGCTGGGGGCTACACCTTC; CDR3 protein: CASIEQATAGGYTF
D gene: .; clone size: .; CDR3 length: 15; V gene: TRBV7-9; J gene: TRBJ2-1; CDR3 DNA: TGTGCCAGCAGCTACGAGAGCCTCGGGAACAATGAGCAGTTCTTC; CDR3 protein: CASSYESLGNNEQFF
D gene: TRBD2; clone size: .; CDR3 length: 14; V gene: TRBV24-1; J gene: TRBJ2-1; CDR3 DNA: TGTGCCACCAGTACTACCAGGCGGGAGGGTGAGCAGTTCTTC; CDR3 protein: CATSTTRREGEQFF
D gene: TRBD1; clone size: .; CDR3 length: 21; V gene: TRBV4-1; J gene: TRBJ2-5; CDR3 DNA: TGCGCCAGCAGCCAAGAGAAAGTGGGACAGGGAGCTAGCGCGTTACAAGAGACCCAGTACTTC; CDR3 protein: CASSQEKVGQGASALQETQYF
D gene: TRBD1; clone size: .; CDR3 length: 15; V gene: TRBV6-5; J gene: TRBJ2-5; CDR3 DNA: TGTGCCAGCAGTACCCCGGGACAGGGAATAGAGACCCAGTACTTC; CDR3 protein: CASSTPGQGIETQYF
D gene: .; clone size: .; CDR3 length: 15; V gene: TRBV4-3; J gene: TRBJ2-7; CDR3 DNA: TGCGCCAGCAGCCAAGAGTCAGGCAGTACCTACGAGCAGTACTTC; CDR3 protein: CASSQESGSTYEQYF
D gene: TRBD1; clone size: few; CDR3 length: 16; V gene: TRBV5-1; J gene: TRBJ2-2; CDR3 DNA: TGCGCCAGCAGCCCTGGGACAGGGACGAACACCGGGGAGCTGTTTTTT; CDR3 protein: CASSPGTGTNTGELFF
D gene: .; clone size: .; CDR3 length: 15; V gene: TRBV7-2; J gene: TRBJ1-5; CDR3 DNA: TGTGCCAGCAGCCCGACAAAAATGGGCAATCAGCCCCAGCATTTT; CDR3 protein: CASSPTKMGNQPQHF
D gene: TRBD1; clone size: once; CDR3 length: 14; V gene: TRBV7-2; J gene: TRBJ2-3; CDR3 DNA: TGTGCCAGCAGCGGGACAGGGTCTCGGTATACGCAGTATTTT; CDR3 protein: CASSGTGSRYTQYF
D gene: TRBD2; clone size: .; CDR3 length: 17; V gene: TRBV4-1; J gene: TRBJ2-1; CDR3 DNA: TGCGCCAGCAGCCAAGTATTGAGCGGGGGCCTCGACAATGAGCAGTTCTTC; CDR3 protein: CASSQVLSGGLDNEQFF
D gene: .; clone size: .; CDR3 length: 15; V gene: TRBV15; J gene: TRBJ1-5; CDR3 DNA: TGTGCCACCAGCATGGGGGGGGCCCCCAATCAGCCCCAGCATTTT; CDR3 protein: CATSMGGAPNQPQHF
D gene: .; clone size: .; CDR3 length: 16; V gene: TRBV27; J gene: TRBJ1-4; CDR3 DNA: TGTGCCAGCAGTCCGGGGGACGGGGGGAATTATGAAAAACTGTTTTTT; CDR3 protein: CASSPGDGGNYEKLFF
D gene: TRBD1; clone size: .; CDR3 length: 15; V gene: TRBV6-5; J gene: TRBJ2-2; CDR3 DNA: TGTGCCAGCCGGAAGGGACAGGGTTCCACCGGGGAGCTGTTTTTT; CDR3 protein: CASRKGQGSTGELFF
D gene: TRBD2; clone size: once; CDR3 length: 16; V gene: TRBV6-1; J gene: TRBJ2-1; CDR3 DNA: TGTGCCAGCAGTGACCCCGGGACTAGCTTGGCCAATGAGCAGTTCTTC; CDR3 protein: CASSDPGTSLANEQFF
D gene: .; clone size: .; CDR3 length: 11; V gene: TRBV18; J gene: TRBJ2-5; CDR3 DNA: TGTGCCAGCTCCCCGGGAGAGACCCAGTACTTC; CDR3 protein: CASSPGETQYF
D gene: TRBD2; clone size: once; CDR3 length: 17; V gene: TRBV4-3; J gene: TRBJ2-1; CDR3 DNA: TGCGCCAGCAGCCAAGCAGCCCCGGGACTAGCGGACAATGAGCAGTTCTTC; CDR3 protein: CASSQAAPGLADNEQFF
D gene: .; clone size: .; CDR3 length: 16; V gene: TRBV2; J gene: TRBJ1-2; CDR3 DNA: TGTGCCAGCAGCCTGCGGGCAGGTGAAAAAGTCTATGGCTACACCTTC; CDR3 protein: CASSLRAGEKVYGYTF
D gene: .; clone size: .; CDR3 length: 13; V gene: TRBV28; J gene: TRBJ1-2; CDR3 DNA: TGTGCCAGCAGTGACAACGCAGGGTACGGCTACACCTTC; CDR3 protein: CASSDNAGYGYTF
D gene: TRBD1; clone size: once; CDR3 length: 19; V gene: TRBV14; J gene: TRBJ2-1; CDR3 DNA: TGTGCCAGCAGCCAAGATCGCCGGTACGGGACAGGGGGCCTCAATGAGCAGTTCTTC; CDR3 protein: CASSQDRRYGTGGLNEQFF
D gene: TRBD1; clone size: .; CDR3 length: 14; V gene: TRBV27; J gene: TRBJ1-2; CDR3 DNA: TGTGCCAGCAGTTTAAGGGGGACAGGGGACGGCTACACCTTC; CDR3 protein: CASSLRGTGDGYTF
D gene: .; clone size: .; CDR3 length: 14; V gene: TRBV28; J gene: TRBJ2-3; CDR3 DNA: TGTGCCAGCAGTTTCAGGACTAACACAGATACGCAGTATTTT; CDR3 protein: CASSFRTNTDTQYF
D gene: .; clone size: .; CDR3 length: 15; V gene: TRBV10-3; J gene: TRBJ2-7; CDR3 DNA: TGTGCCATCAGTGAACAAACCACCCTTACCTACGAGCAGTACTTC; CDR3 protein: CAISEQTTLTYEQYF
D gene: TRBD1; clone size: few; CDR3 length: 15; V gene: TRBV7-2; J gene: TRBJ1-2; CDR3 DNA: TGTGCCAGCAGCTCCCCGGGACAGAGCAACTATGGCTACACCTTC; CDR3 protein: CASSSPGQSNYGYTF
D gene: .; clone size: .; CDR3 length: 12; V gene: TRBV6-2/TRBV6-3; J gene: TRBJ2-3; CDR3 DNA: TGTGCCAGCCGTTGGACTACAGATACGCAGTATTTT; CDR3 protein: CASRWTTDTQYF
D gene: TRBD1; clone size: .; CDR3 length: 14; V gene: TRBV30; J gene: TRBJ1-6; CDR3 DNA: TGTGCCTGGACTCCGGGACAGTATAATTCACCCCTCCACTTT; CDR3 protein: CAWTPGQYNSPLHF
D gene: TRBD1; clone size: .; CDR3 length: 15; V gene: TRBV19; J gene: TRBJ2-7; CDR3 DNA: TGTGCCAGTAGTATCTCGGGGACAGGGATCTACGAGCAGTACTTC; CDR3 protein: CASSISGTGIYEQYF
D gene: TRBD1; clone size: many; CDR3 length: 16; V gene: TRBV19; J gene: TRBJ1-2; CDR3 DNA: TGTGCCAGTAGTAGCCCCAAGGACAGGGAGAACTATGGCTACACCTTC; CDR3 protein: CASSSPKDRENYGYTF
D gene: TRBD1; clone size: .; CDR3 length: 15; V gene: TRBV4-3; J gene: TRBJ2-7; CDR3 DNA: TGCGCCAGCAGCCGGGGACAGACCAATCCCTACGAGCAGTACTTC; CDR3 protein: CASSRGQTNPYEQYF
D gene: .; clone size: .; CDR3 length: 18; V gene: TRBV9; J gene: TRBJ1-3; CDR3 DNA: TGTGCCAGCAGCGTAGGGATTCAGGGGAAGAGCTCTGGAAACACCATATATTTT; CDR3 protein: CASSVGIQGKSSGNTIYF
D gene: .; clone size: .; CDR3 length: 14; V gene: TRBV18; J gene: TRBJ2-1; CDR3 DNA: TGTGCCAGCTCACCAGTAGCAAGGTACAATGAGCAGTTCTTC; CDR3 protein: CASSPVARYNEQFF
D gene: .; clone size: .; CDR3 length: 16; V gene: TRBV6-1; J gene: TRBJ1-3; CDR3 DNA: TGTGCCAGCAGTGAAGGTCGTGCGCGCACTGGAAACACCATATATTTT; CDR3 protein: CASSEGRARTGNTIYF
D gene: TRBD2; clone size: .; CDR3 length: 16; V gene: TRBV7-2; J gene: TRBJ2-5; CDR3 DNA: TGTGCCAGCAGCTTAGGGGGAGCGGGGGGCCAAGAGACCCAGTACTTC; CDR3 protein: CASSLGGAGGQETQYF
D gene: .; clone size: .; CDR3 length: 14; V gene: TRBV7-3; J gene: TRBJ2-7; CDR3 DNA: TGTGCCAGCAGCTTATATCCCAGTTCCTACGAGCAGTACTTC; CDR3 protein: CASSLYPSSYEQYF
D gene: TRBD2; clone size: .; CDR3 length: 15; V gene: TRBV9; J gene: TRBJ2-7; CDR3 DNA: TGTGCCAGCAGCGTGGGACTAGCGGGAATCTACGAGCAGTACTTC; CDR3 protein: CASSVGLAGIYEQYF
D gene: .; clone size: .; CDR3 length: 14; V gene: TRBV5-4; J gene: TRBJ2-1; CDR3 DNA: TGTGCCAACGGGGGGACAAGATTCTACAATGAGCAGTTCTTC; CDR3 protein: CANGGTRFYNEQFF
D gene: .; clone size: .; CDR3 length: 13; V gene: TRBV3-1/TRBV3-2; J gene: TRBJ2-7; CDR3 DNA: TGTGCCAGCAGCCATGGAAGGGGGAACGAGCAGTACTTC; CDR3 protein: CASSHGRGNEQYF
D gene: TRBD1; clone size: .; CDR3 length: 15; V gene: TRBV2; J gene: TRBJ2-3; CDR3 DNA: TGTGCCAGCAGTGAAGACAGGGGATTTTTAGATACGCAGTATTTT; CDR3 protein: CASSEDRGFLDTQYF
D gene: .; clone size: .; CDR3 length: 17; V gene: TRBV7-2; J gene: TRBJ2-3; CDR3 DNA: TGTGCCAGCAGCTTAGTTGCTGCTAGCTTTGGCACAGATACGCAGTATTTT; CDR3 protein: CASSLVAASFGTDTQYF
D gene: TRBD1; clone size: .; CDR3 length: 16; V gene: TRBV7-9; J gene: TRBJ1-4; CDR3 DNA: TGTGCCAGCAGCTTTTGGACAGGCGACTCTAATGAAAAACTGTTTTTT; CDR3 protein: CASSFWTGDSNEKLFF
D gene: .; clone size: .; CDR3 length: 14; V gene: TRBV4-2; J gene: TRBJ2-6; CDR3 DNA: TGTGCCAGCAGACGGGAGTCCGGGGCCAACGTCCTGACTTTC; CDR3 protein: CASRRESGANVLTF
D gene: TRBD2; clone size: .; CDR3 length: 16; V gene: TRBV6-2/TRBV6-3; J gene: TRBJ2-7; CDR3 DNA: TGTGCCAGCAGTCCCAGGACTAGCGGGAGGATCGACGAGCAGTACTTC; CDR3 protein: CASSPRTSGRIDEQYF
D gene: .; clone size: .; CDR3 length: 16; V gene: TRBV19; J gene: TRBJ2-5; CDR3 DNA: TGTGCCAGTAGTAATGTTAATGGGCCCAAACGAGAGACCCAGTACTTC; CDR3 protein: CASSNVNGPKRETQYF
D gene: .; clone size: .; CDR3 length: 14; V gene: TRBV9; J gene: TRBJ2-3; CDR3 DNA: TGTGCCAGCAGCGTACAGGGGGGCCCAGATACGCAGTATTTT; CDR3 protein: CASSVQGGPDTQYF
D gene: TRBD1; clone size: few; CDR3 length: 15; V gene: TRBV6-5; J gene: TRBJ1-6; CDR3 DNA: TGTGCCAGCACCCCCCGGACAGGGAAGAATTCACCCCTCCACTTT; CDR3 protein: CASTPRTGKNSPLHF
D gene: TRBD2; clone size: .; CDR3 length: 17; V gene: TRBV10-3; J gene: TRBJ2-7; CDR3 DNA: TGTGCCATCAGTGAACCCCTGGTCCTAGCGGGAGATCACGAGCAGTACTTC; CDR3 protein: CAISEPLVLAGDHEQYF
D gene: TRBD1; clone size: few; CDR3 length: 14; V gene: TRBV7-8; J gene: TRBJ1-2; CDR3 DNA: TGTGCCAGCAGCTTACAGGGACAGGGGTCTGGCTACACCTTC; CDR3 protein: CASSLQGQGSGYTF
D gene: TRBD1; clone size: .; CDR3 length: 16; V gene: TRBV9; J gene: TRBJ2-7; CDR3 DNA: TGTGCCAGCAGCCCCCAAGGGACAGGGGTCAGCAGCGGGCAGTACTTC; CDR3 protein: CASSPQGTGVSSGQYF
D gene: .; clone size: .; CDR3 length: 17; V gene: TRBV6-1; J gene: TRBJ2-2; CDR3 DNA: TGTGCCAGCAGTGAAGTCTTAGGGGGGGCCGGGACCGGGGAGCTGTTTTTT; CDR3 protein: CASSEVLGGAGTGELFF
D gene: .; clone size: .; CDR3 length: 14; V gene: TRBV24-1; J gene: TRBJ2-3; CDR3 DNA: TGTGCCACCAGTGATTTGGCCAGGGCGGATACGCAGTATTTT; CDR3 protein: CATSDLARADTQYF